One sample yielded the 15 T cell receptor beta chains listed below, sequenced in a study of CD8+ T cells in alopecia areata. Following RNA extraction, reverse transcription yielded cDNA that acted as the sequencing template. Libraries were prepared by immunoSEQ multiplex PCR; TCRdb keeps only in-frame clonotypes and omits some of them. The table has more than 95,000 clones, roughly 50% seen once; the top ten hold under 12%. Material for sequencing was NKG2D-low CD8+ T cells sorted from blood. These receptors originate from a human donor with alopecia areata.

Worth noting for this clone: Within the sample, other DNA sequences also encode this same CDR3. V gene TRBV29-1 combines with J gene TRBJ2-2; the D is unclear. This CDR3 has 11 residues. In germline, CDR1 is SQVTM, CDR2 ANQGSEA. V was shortened by 4 bases and J by 4 bases, with 4 bases between the two germline ends. For the CDR3, the DNA is TGCAGCGTTGTTAGCACCGGGGAGCTGTTTTTT. Protein product: CSVVSTGELFF.

The chain links TRBV29-1 to TRBJ1-2, with a possible D match to TRBD1 (5 bases). Germline V gene sequence: CDR1 SQVTM, CDR2 ANQGSEA. Trimming left V 1 base short and J 3 bases short, with 12 bases between. The CDR3 runs 14 residues. The CDR3: CSVEGLAGHYGYTF. The CDR3 DNA is TGCAGCGTTGAAGGTTTGGCAGGGCACTATGGCTACACCTTC. The variable domain in full, completed from reference TRBV29-1 and TRBJ1-2, reads SAVISQKPSRDICQRGTSLTIQCQVDSQVTMMFWYRQQPGQSLTLIATANQGSEATYESGFVIDKFPISRPNLTFSTLTVSNMSPEDSSIYLCSVEGLAGHYGYTFGSGTRLTVV.

The table lists this clone with a few counts. The chain combines TRBV9 with TRBJ2-1; D remains ambiguous. The V gene lost 0 bases and the J gene lost 10 bases, with 14 bases spanning the gap. Germline loops: CDR1 SGDLS, CDR2 YYNGEE. The CDR3 sequence is 14 residues long. CDR3: CASSVGEVPAEQFF. CDR3 sequence (DNA): TGTGCCAGCAGCGTAGGCGAGGTCCCGGCGGAGCAGTTCTTC.

The V and J genes are TRBV29-1 and TRBJ2-7; 12 bases match TRBD2. CDR1 and CDR2 from the germline V gene are SQVTM and ANQGSEA. This CDR3 spans 15 amino acids. V dropped 2 bases and J dropped 4; count of bases not matched to a gene: 6. The CDR3 DNA reads as TGCAGCGTTGAATCGAGAACTAGCGGGAGGTACGAGCAGTACTTC. Translating gives CSVESRTSGRYEQYF.

This chain uses TRBV27 with TRBJ2-3; 8 positions agree with TRBD2. J gave up 2 bases and V 7 bases, and 8 bases lay outside the gene matches. This CDR3 is 15 amino acids long. Germline loops: CDR1 MNHEY, CDR2 SMNVEV (reference sequence). CDR3 amino acids: CASKRGSGTTDTQYF. DNA of the CDR3: TGTGCCAGCAAAAGGGGTAGCGGGACCACAGATACGCAGTATTTT.

The CDR3 nucleotides read TGTGCCAGCAGTAAGGGCCAAGCAGATACGCAGTATTTT. Encoded protein: CASSKGQADTQYF. The chain recombines TRBV2 with TRBJ2-3, with no clear D. The CDR3 covers 13 residues. V was cut by 5 bases and J by 4 bases, with 10 bases left in between. Germline assignment: CDR1 SNHLY and CDR2 FYNNEI. The full variable domain, its missing parts supplied by reference TRBV2 and TRBJ2-3, is EPEVTQTPSHQVTQMGQEVILRCVPISNHLYFYWYRQILGQKVEFLVSFYNNEISEKSEIFDDQFSVERPDGSNFTLKIRSTKLEDSAMYFCASSKGQADTQYFGPGTRLTVL.

The sample holds one count of this clone. This rearrangement joins TRBV27 to TRBJ2-1; D not certain. This CDR3 is 12 amino acids long. The ends were cut back, 4 bases at V and 6 bases at J, with 7 bases in the middle. Germline V gene sequence: CDR1 MNHEY, CDR2 SMNVEV (reference sequence). CDR3 loop: CASSSPVNEQFF. Written as DNA, the CDR3 is TGTGCCAGCAGTTCCCCTGTCAATGAGCAGTTCTTC.

As DNA, the CDR3 is TGCAGCGTTGAGTCATGGGTCGACGGTTCCTACAATGAGCAGTTCTTC. Protein sequence: CSVESWVDGSYNEQFF. The chain employs TRBV29-1 and TRBJ2-1; D gene ambiguous. The V and J ends lost 3 bases and 1 base respectively, with 16 bases between them. CDR3 length: 16 residues. Looked up from germline, CDR1 is SQVTM and CDR2 is ANQGSEA.

This clone was detected only a few times. The chain uses TRBV30 and TRBJ2-7; a weak D match, TRBD2 (6 bases). The germline V gene encodes CDR1 GTSNPN and CDR2 SVGIG (reference sequence). Deletions cut 5 bases from V and 5 bases from J, with 13 bases between. This CDR3 has 12 residues. For the CDR3, the DNA is TGTGCCTGGGCGGGACTGGCAGACGAGCAGTACTTC. Amino acids: CAWAGLADEQYF.

This clone was seen a few times. The chain is built from TRBV9 and TRBJ2-7; 7 nucleotides match TRBD2. V was pared by 3 bases and J by 0 bases, with 3 bases of the junction left unmatched. Per germline, CDR1 SGDLS and CDR2 YYNGEE. The CDR3 is 14 amino acids. In nucleotides, the CDR3 is TGTGCCAGCAGCGGATCGGGAGGCTCCTACGAGCAGTACTTC. It is translated as CASSGSGGSYEQYF.

CDR3 in DNA: TGTGCTGAGGGGGGACCCTACGAGCAGTACTTC. Its translation is CAEGGPYEQYF. The chain employs TRBV30 and TRBJ2-7; either TRBD1 or TRBD2 may fit D (6 bases each). CDR1 GTSNPN and CDR2 SVGIG come from the germline V gene (reference sequence). This CDR3 has 11 amino acids.

The table lists this clone with a few counts. This CDR3 reads CASSVRLAAGELFF. In DNA, the CDR3 is TGTGCCAGCAGCGTACGTCTAGCCGCCGGGGAGCTGTTTTTT. The chain links TRBV7-9 to TRBJ2-2; a weak D match, TRBD2 (5 bases). V was trimmed by 5 bases and J by 6 bases, leaving 13 bases between them. CDR1 SEHNR and CDR2 FQNEAQ come from the germline V gene (reference sequence). This CDR3 spans 14 amino acids.

The V gene is TRBV29-1, the J gene TRBJ2-1; D perhaps matches TRBD1 (6 bases). The germline V gene encodes CDR1 SQVTM and CDR2 ANQGSEA. V lost 4 bases to trimming and J lost 7 bases, with 11 bases between them. The CDR3 length is 12 residues. The CDR3 nucleotides read TGCAGCGTTGTCGGCAGGGGTAATGAGCAGTTCTTC. Translating it yields CSVVGRGNEQFF.

The chain links TRBV29-1 to TRBJ2-2; D ambiguous. Germline CDR1 SQVTM, CDR2 ANQGSEA. Trimming removed 6 bases from V and 6 bases from J, with 11 bases in between. The length of the CDR3 is 12 residues. The CDR3 region has the DNA TGCAGCGTCCTCAAACGTCCCGGGGAGCTGTTTTTT. Translation: CSVLKRPGELFF.

This clone appeared a few times. The chain has TRBV28 and TRBJ2-2; D is uncertain. The CDR3 totals 14 residues. The V gene lost 8 bases and the J gene lost 2 bases, with 12 bases spanning the gap. Germline assignment: CDR1 MDHEN and CDR2 SYDVKM. The CDR3 loop reads CASFGNPNTGELFF. The CDR3 region has the DNA TGTGCCAGCTTCGGAAACCCAAACACCGGGGAGCTGTTTTTT. The full variable domain, its missing parts supplied by reference TRBV28 and TRBJ2-2, is DVKVTQSSRYLVKRTGEKVFLECVQDMDHENMFWYRQDPGLGLRLIYFSYDVKMKEKGDIPEGYSVSREKKERFSLILESASTNQTSMYLCASFGNPNTGELFFGEGSRLTVL.